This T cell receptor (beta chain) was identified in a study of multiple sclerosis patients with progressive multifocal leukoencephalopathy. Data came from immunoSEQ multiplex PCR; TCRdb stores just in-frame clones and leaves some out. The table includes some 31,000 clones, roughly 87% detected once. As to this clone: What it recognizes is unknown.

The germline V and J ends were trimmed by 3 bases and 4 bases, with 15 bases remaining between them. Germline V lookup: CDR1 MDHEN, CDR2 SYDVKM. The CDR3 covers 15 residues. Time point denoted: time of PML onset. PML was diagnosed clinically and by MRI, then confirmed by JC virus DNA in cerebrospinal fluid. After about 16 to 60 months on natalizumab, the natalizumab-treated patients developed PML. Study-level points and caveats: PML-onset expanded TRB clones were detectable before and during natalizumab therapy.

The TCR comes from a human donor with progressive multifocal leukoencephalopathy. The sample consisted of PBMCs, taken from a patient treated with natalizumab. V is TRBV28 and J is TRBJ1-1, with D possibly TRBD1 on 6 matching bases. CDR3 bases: TGTGCCAGCAGTTTCATAGGGGGGGGTTCCACTGAAGCTTTCTTT. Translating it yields CASSFIGGGSTEAFF.